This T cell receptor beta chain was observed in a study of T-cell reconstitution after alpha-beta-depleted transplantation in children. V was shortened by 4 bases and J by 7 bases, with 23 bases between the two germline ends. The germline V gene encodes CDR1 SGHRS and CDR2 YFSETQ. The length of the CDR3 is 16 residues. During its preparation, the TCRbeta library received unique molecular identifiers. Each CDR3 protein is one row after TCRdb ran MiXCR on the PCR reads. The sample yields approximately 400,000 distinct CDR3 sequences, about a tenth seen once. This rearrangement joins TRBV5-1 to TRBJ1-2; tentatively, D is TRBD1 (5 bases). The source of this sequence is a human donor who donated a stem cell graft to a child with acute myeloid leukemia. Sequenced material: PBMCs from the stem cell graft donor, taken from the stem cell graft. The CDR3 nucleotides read TGCGCCAGCAGCCGAGACCGAGCCAGGGACTGGGCTGGCTACACCTTC. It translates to CASSRDRARDWAGYTF.